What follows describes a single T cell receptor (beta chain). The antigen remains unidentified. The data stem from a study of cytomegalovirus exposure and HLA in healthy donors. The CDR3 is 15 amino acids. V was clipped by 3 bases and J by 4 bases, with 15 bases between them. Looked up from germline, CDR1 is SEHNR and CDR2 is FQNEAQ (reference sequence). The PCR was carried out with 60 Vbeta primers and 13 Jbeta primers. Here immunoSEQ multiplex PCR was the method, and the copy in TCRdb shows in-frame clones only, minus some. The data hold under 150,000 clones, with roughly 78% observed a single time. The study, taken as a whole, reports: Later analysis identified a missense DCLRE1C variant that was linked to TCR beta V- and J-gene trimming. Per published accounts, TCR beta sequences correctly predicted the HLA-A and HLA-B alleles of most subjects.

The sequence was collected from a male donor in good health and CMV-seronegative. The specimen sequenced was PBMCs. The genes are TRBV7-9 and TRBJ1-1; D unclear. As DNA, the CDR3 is TGTGCCAGCAGCTTCCGGGAGCCCGTACCCACTGAAGCTTTCTTT. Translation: CASSFREPVPTEAFF.